The 27 T cell receptor beta chains reported below all come from one sample, sequenced in a study of beta chain features in type 1 diabetes. Reverse transcribing all isolated RNA meant expressed TCRB transcripts were sequenced. Measured with immunoSEQ multiplex PCR; TCRdb has only the in-frame clones, and not every one. This table has under 300,000 clones, 8% appearing once. Sequencing used central memory CD4+ T cells from blood. Every receptor here comes from a woman aged 18-29 years in good health.

Points on this clone: This sample also contains other DNA sequences that code for the same CDR3. The chain joins TRBV20-1 to TRBJ1-4, with no clear D. Germline V lookup: CDR1 DFQATT, CDR2 SNEGSKA (reference sequence). Between the trimmed V and J ends, which lost 4 bases and 7 bases, there was a span of 7 bases. The CDR3 covers 11 residues. The CDR3 coding sequence is TGCAGTGCTAAAAGAGGTGAAAAACTGTTTTTT. Amino acid sequence: CSAKRGEKLFF.

This clone was picked up a small number of times. The CDR3 sequence: CAWQGWGSSYEQYF. CDR3 nucleotide sequence: TGTGCCTGGCAAGGGTGGGGTAGCTCCTACGAGCAGTACTTC. V usage is TRBV30 and J usage is TRBJ2-7, with D hard to call. Germline CDR1 and CDR2: GTSNPN and SVGIG (reference sequence). This CDR3 has 14 residues. V shed 5 bases and J shed 0 bases, with 14 bases lying between them.

This clone turned up a few times. The CDR3 sequence: CASSLVSGQGSEKLFF. Here the CDR3 DNA reads TGTGCCAGCAGCTTAGTTTCGGGACAGGGATCCGAAAAACTGTTTTTT. The rearrangement joins TRBV7-9 to TRBJ1-4, with TRBD1 matching over 9 bases. Germline CDR1 reads SEHNR; CDR2 reads FQNEAQ (reference sequence). This CDR3 region has 16 residues. V trimming: 1 base; J trimming: 8 bases; junction bases outside the gene matches: 8.

This chain connects TRBV2 to TRBJ2-7; no clear D gene. CDR3 length: 13 amino acids. V was trimmed by 3 bases and J by 0 bases, leaving 6 bases between them. Germline assignment: CDR1 SNHLY and CDR2 FYNNEI. The CDR3 nucleotides are TGTGCCAGCAGTGACAAGAGCTCCTACGAGCAGTACGTC. The encoded protein is CASSDKSSYEQYV.

This chain uses TRBV23-1 with TRBJ2-5; D assignment may be TRBD1 or TRBD2 (5 bases each). The J call may not be correct, given that the DNA end is closer to TRBJ2-7. TRBV23-1 belongs to the ORF category, with a function that is uncertain. The CDR3 loop spans 13 amino acids. CDR3: CASSHTGGREQYF. The CDR3 DNA follows: TGCGCCAGCAGTCATACAGGAGGACGCGAGCAGTACTTC.

This sequence joins TRBV19 and TRBJ1-3, with no clear D. The CDR3 is 11 amino acids. V lost 5 bases, J lost 8 bases, and 7 bases lay in between. Germline lookup yields CDR1 LNHDA and CDR2 SQIVND (reference sequence). The CDR3 region is CASSVRDTIYF. CDR3 nucleotide sequence: TGTGCCAGTAGTGTCCGTGACACCATATATTTT.

The J gene is TRBJ2-7, the V gene TRBV7-2; D not resolved. This CDR3 is 18 amino acids long. The V end lost 5 bases, the J end lost 0 bases, and 23 bases lay between the germline ends. CDR1 is SGHTA and CDR2 is FQGNSA in the germline V gene. The CDR3 loop is CASSPHLGLRPSSYEQYF. In nucleotides, the CDR3 is TGTGCCAGCAGCCCCCACCTTGGTTTACGGCCGAGCTCCTACGAGCAGTACTTC.

The V gene is TRBV19, the J gene TRBJ1-5, with TRBD1 as a possible D gene (5 bases). The CDR3 length is 14 residues. Germline V gene data show CDR1 as LNHDA and CDR2 as SQIVND (reference sequence). Trimming shortened V by 7 bases and J by 6 bases, and 16 bases separated the two germline ends. CDR3 nucleotides: TGTGCCAGTAAGGTCCAGGTGGGGGGTCAGCCCCAGCATTTT. Translating gives CASKVQVGGQPQHF.

The V gene is TRBV28, the J gene TRBJ1-5; D is undetermined. This CDR3 contains 10 residues. Between the trimmed V and J ends, which lost 5 bases and 11 bases, there was a span of 7 bases. Per the germline V gene, CDR1 is MDHEN and CDR2 is SYDVKM. CDR3 DNA sequence: TGTGCCAGCAGTGGGTGGGCCCAGCATTTT. This translates into CASSGWAQHF. The entire variable domain, with the rest obtained from reference TRBV28 and TRBJ1-5, is as follows: DVKVTQSSRYLVKRTGEKVFLECVQDMDHENMFWYRQDPGLGLRLIYFSYDVKMKEKGDIPEGYSVSREKKERFSLILESASTNQTSMYLCASSGWAQHFGDGTRLSIL.

This clone has more than one count but fewer than ten. The gene calls are TRBV18 and TRBJ2-1; no definite D call. The CDR3 is made up of 12 amino acids. Germline CDR1 KGHSH, CDR2 LQKENI. V was shortened by 3 bases and J by 7 bases, with 7 bases between the two germline ends. The CDR3 here is CASSPSKNEQFF. The CDR3 DNA follows: TGTGCCAGCTCACCCTCGAAGAATGAGCAGTTCTTC.

This clone was found a few times. The same CDR3 arises from other DNA sequences in this sample as well. CDR3: CASSLAGTGYEQYF. CDR3 coding DNA: TGTGCCAGCAGCTTAGCCGGGACCGGCTACGAGCAGTACTTC. This chain uses TRBV7-9 with TRBJ2-7; D may correspond to TRBD1 or TRBD2 (5 bases each). V dropped 0 bases and J dropped 3 bases, with 9 bases sitting between them. Germline V gene data show CDR1 as SEHNR and CDR2 as FQNEAQ (reference sequence). The CDR3 covers 14 residues.

J is TRBJ2-3 and V is TRBV5-4; 7 bases line up with TRBD2. The germline CDR1 and CDR2 sequences are SGHNT and YYREEE (reference sequence). CDR3 length equals 16 residues. V lost 4 bases and J lost 3; bases outside the gene matches: 11. CDR3 sequence reads: CASSPLGGGDTDTQYF. The CDR3 nucleotides read TGTGCCAGCAGCCCCTTGGGGGGGGGTGATACAGATACGCAGTATTTT.

V usage is TRBV27 and J usage is TRBJ1-1, with no clear D. The CDR3 loop spans 13 amino acids. The V and J ends lost 2 bases and 3 bases respectively, with 7 bases between them. The germline gives CDR1 MNHEY, CDR2 SMNVEV (reference sequence). CDR3 bases: TGTGCCAGCAGTTTAGTCAGAGACACTGAAGCTTTCTTT. It is translated as CASSLVRDTEAFF.

V is TRBV6-5 and J is TRBJ2-5, with D possibly matching TRBD2 (6 bases). V lost 6 bases and J 9 bases, leaving 14 bases between the germline ends. The CDR3 has 12 amino acids. Germline V CDR1 and CDR2: MNHEY, SVGAGI. The CDR3 region is CASSSTPGAQYF. The CDR3 DNA follows: TGTGCCAGCAGCTCAACCCCGGGGGCCCAGTACTTC.

This rearrangement joins TRBV25-1 to TRBJ2-3; tentatively, D is TRBD1 (6 bases). Between the trimmed V and J ends, which lost 1 base and 3 bases, there was a span of 14 bases. This CDR3 region has 16 residues. Per the germline V gene, CDR1 is MGHDK and CDR2 is SYGVNS. In DNA form, the CDR3 reads TGTGCCAGCAGTGAATCGGGCAGGGGAGAAACAGATACGCAGTATTTT. This translates into CASSESGRGETDTQYF.

In this sample, this clone turned up a few times. CDR3 nucleotide sequence: TGTGCCTGGAGTGACCTCCTAGCCCAGCCCCAGCATTTT. Protein: CAWSDLLAQPQHF. V is TRBV30 and J is TRBJ1-5; D not resolved. This CDR3 has 13 amino acids. Trimming took 1 base from V and 7 from J, leaving 11 bases between them. The germline V gene has CDR1 GTSNPN and CDR2 SVGIG (reference sequence).

This clone was counted between two and nine times. The V gene is TRBV7-2, the J gene TRBJ2-5; D is unresolved. V was clipped by 7 bases and J by 1 base, with 10 bases between them. The CDR3 totals 13 residues. Germline assignment: CDR1 SGHTA and CDR2 FQGNSA. CDR3 DNA sequence: TGTGCCAGCACGTCAGGCAGCCAAGAGACCCAGTACTTC. It is translated as CASTSGSQETQYF.

This clone was seen a handful of times. The chain recombines TRBV28 with TRBJ2-3; D is ambiguous. CDR3 length equals 15 residues. The germline V and J ends were trimmed by 6 bases and 2 bases, with 15 bases remaining between them. The germline gives CDR1 MDHEN, CDR2 SYDVKM. CDR3 nucleotides: TGTGCCAGCAGCGTAACCTTTGATGACACAGATACGCAGTATTTT. Its protein product is CASSVTFDDTDTQYF.

The rearrangement uses TRBV11-1 and TRBJ2-7; 11 nucleotides agree with TRBD2. The CDR3 extends over 15 amino acids. Trimming took 2 bases from V and 5 from J; bases not matched to a gene: 5. Germline V gene lookup returns CDR1 SGHAT and CDR2 FQDESV (reference sequence). The CDR3 loop reads CASSLPGLAGNEQYF. Here the CDR3 DNA reads TGTGCCAGCAGCTTACCTGGACTAGCGGGTAACGAGCAGTACTTC.

This clone appeared a few times. The J gene is TRBJ1-2, the V gene TRBV6-5; 9 bases align to TRBD1. The V gene's germline CDR1 is MNHEY and CDR2 SVGAGI. V was pared by 5 bases and J by 7 bases, with 11 bases of the junction left unmatched. The CDR3 sequence is 15 residues long. The CDR3 sequence is CASSTSGTGRLGYTF. CDR3 coding DNA: TGTGCCAGCAGTACATCCGGGACAGGGCGTCTTGGCTACACCTTC.

This clone was counted between two and nine times. The rearrangement joins TRBV29-1 to TRBJ2-5; maybe TRBD1 (6 bases). V was shortened by 3 bases and J by 3 bases, with 20 bases between the two germline ends. This CDR3 has 16 amino acids. CDR1 SQVTM and CDR2 ANQGSEA come from the germline V gene. The CDR3 region has the DNA TGCAGCGTTGAGACGACAGGACGGGCGGTTAAAGAGACCCAGTACTTC. Translating it yields CSVETTGRAVKETQYF. The complete variable domain, with remaining parts taken from reference TRBV29-1 and TRBJ2-5, reads SAVISQKPSRDICQRGTSLTIQCQVDSQVTMMFWYRQQPGQSLTLIATANQGSEATYESGFVIDKFPISRPNLTFSTLTVSNMSPEDSSIYLCSVETTGRAVKETQYFGPGTRLLVL.

The chain recombines TRBV4-3 with TRBJ2-5; possible D gene TRBD1, 6 bases. The CDR3 extends over 15 amino acids. Trimming took off 4 bases at V and 5 bases at J, with 17 bases between the two ends. Germline V CDR1 and CDR2: LGHNA, YSLEER. CDR3 DNA sequence: TGCGCCAGCAGCCCGATTAGGGGGTCCTGGGAGACCCAGTACTTC. Amino acid sequence: CASSPIRGSWETQYF.

Only a few counts were recorded for this clone. Here the CDR3 DNA reads TGTGCCAGCCAAGCCGGGAATCAAGAGACCCAGTACTTC. Translation gives CASQAGNQETQYF. The chain joins TRBV2 to TRBJ2-5; weak D call: TRBD2 (5 bases). Trimming left V 8 bases short and J 2 bases short, with 12 bases between. CDR3 length equals 13 residues. Germline V lookup: CDR1 SNHLY, CDR2 FYNNEI.

V is TRBV28 and J is TRBJ1-4; no clear D gene. This CDR3 is 16 amino acids long. The V gene's germline CDR1 is MDHEN and CDR2 SYDVKM. Trimming stripped 5 bases from V and 0 bases from J, with 13 bases between. In nucleotides, the CDR3 is TGTGCCAGCAGTCCCGACCGAGGCGCAACTAATGAAAAACTGTTTTTT. This sequence encodes CASSPDRGATNEKLFF.

This clone was counted between two and nine times. This chain joins TRBV30 and TRBJ1-2, with TRBD1 matching 9 bases. CDR1 is GTSNPN, CDR2 SVGIG, per germline (reference sequence). The junction had 6 bases not matched to a gene; V was cut back by 0 bases and J by 4 bases. The CDR3 is 15 residues long. The DNA of the CDR3 is TGTGCCTGGAGTGTACAGGGACAGGGTACCTATGGCTACACCTTC. The encoded protein is CAWSVQGQGTYGYTF.

This clone was seen at least ten times. V and J are TRBV6-6 and TRBJ2-7, with TRBD1 matching 9 bases. Per the germline V gene, CDR1 is MNHNY and CDR2 is SVGAGI (reference sequence). V lost 3 bases to trimming and J lost 2 bases; unmatched junction nucleotides: 8. The CDR3 length is 16 residues. CDR3 bases: TGTGCCAGCAGTTATATCCCCCGACAGGGGGCCTACGAGCAGTACTTC. Protein sequence: CASSYIPRQGAYEQYF.

The rearrangement uses TRBV7-3 and TRBJ2-3; D not certain. The V end lost 4 bases, the J end lost 6 bases, and 14 bases lay between the germline ends. CDR3 size: 14 residues. Germline values: CDR1 SGHTA, CDR2 FQGTGA. CDR3 bases: TGTGCCAGCAGCTCGGGTCCCGAAAGGGATACGCAGTATTTT. Amino acids: CASSSGPERDTQYF.